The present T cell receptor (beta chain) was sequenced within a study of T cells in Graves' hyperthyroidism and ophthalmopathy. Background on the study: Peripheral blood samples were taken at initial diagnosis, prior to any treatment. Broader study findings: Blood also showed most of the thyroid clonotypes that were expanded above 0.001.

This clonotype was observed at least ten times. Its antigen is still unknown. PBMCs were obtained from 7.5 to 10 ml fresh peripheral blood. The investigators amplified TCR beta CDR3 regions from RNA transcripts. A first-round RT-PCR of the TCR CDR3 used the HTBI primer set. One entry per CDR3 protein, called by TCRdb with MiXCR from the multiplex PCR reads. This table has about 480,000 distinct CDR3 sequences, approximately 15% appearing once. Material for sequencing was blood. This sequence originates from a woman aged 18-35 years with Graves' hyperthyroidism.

The CDR3 DNA follows: TGTGCCAGCAGTTACTCGGTGGGGGAAGCTTTCTTT. Translation: CASSYSVGEAFF. V and J are TRBV6-6 and TRBJ1-1; D gene unclear. There are 12 residues in the CDR3. Germline assignment: CDR1 MNHNY and CDR2 SVGAGI (reference sequence). V was shortened by 0 bases and J by 8 bases, with 7 bases between the two germline ends.